The 9 T cell receptor beta chains reported below all come from one sample, sequenced in a study of OX40 agonist ivuxolimab in advanced cancers. TCRdb's copy holds only in-frame clones and misses some; the assay was immunoSEQ multiplex PCR. This table holds 55,000 to 65,000 clones, approximately 86% found once. This specimen was CD4+ or CD8+ T cells sorted from blood, taken in a trial of the OX40 agonist ivuxolimab. Receptor source: an adult with an advanced solid tumor such as melanoma, head and neck, liver or kidney cancer.

The rearrangement joins TRBV25-1 to TRBJ2-7; TRBD2 is a possible D gene (6 bases). CDR1 is MGHDK and CDR2 is SYGVNS in the germline V gene. Trimming pared 4 bases from V and 2 bases from J, leaving 9 bases between. This CDR3 has 13 amino acids. Here the CDR3 reads CASSAGGTYEQYF. The DNA of the CDR3 is TGTGCCAGCAGTGCGGGCGGGACCTACGAGCAGTACTTC.

This clone came up a few times. The chain combines TRBV5-4 with TRBJ2-3; D is perhaps TRBD1 or TRBD2 (6 bases each). CDR1 is SGHNT and CDR2 is YYREEE in the germline V gene (reference sequence). Trimming removed 0 bases at V and 2 bases at J, with 16 bases between. There are 17 residues in the CDR3. The CDR3 sequence: CASSLGGGTISTDTQYF. DNA for the CDR3: TGTGCCAGCAGCTTGGGGGGCGGGACAATCTCCACAGATACGCAGTATTTT.

The chain has TRBV7-2 and TRBJ2-2, with TRBD2 matching over 9 bases. The CDR3 sequence is 17 residues long. CDR1 is SGHTA and CDR2 is FQGNSA in the germline V gene. V lost 4 bases to trimming and J lost 4 bases; unmatched junction nucleotides: 10. This chain's CDR3 is CASSSSGNHRVTGELFF. CDR3 DNA: TGTGCCAGCAGCTCTAGCGGGAATCATAGGGTCACCGGGGAGCTGTTTTTT.

The chain couples TRBV30 to TRBJ1-2; D call uncertain. Trimming left V 0 bases short and J 1 base short, with 12 bases between. Germline CDR1 and CDR2: GTSNPN and SVGIG (reference sequence). This CDR3 is 15 amino acids long. In nucleotides, the CDR3 is TGTGCCTGGAGTGTGCCGGCCTTGGGTAACTATGGCTACACCTTC. The encoded protein is CAWSVPALGNYGYTF.

CDR3 region: CASSMGSAYEQYF. The CDR3 DNA sequence: TGTGCCAGCAGTATGGGGTCCGCCTACGAGCAGTACTTC. The chain joins TRBV25-1 to TRBJ2-7; D not certain. With 5 bases removed from V and 2 bases from J, the gap between germline ends came to 10 bases. The V gene's germline CDR1 is MGHDK and CDR2 SYGVNS. The CDR3 length is 13 residues.

The chain uses TRBV28 and TRBJ1-2, with no clear D. V lost 2 bases and J 13 bases, leaving 14 bases between the germline ends. Germline V CDR1 and CDR2: MDHEN, SYDVKM. The CDR3 loop spans 12 amino acids. CDR3 sequence reads: CASSLNLELGTF. CDR3 nucleotides: TGTGCCAGCAGTTTAAATCTGGAATTAGGCACCTTC.

V gene TRBV4-2 combines with J gene TRBJ1-4, with 9 bases matching TRBD1. The CDR3 loop spans 15 amino acids. V gave up 4 bases and J gave up 7 bases; unmatched junction bases: 7. CDR1 is LGHNA, CDR2 YNFKEQ, per germline. Here the CDR3 DNA reads TGTGCCAGCAGCCGAGACACAGGGGGCACTGAAAAACTGTTTTTT. It yields the protein CASSRDTGGTEKLFF.

The V call is TRBV11-2, the J call TRBJ1-4, with no clear D. Trimming removed 0 bases at V and 8 bases at J, with 16 bases between. The length of the CDR3 is 16 residues. Germline-derived CDR1 and CDR2 are SGHAT and FQNNGV. The CDR3 spells CASSLDAGSRNEKLFF. The CDR3 coding sequence is TGTGCCAGCAGCTTAGACGCCGGGTCACGAAACGAAAAACTGTTTTTT.

V gene TRBV28 combines with J gene TRBJ2-7; maybe TRBD2 (6 bases). The CDR3 covers 14 residues. Germline V gene data show CDR1 as MDHEN and CDR2 as SYDVKM. Trimming left V 6 bases short and J 4 bases short, with 16 bases between. CDR3 amino acids: CASRAGTLNYEQYF. CDR3 DNA sequence: TGTGCCAGCAGGGCCGGGACTCTAAATTACGAGCAGTACTTC.